The clone carrying this T cell receptor (beta chain) was seen a single time. Its antigen is undetermined. The protocol was immunoSEQ multiplex PCR, while the TCRdb copy is restricted to in-frame clones and leaves out a portion. The sample yields some 14,000 clones, around 72% seen once. Sequencing in the ViraFEST assay came after antigen-specific CD4+ T cells had been expanded with viral peptide pools, which were used to stimulate PBMC. The authors isolated CD4+ T cells after roughly 10 days of culture. All study participants received two doses of BNT162b2 or mRNA-1273 vaccine. Researchers reported culturing approximately 1.8 million PBMC in each well, adding around 10 IU/ml IL-2 and 10 ug/ml peptides. Germline CDR1 SGDLS, CDR2 YYNGEE. The ends were cut back, 0 bases at V and 2 bases at J, with 8 bases in the middle. This CDR3 contains 14 residues. This sample stems from a study of vaccination effects on CD4 cells after COVID-19.

J is TRBJ2-5 and V is TRBV9, with no clear D. The origin of this receptor is a human donor who received a COVID-19 vaccine. Material: CD4+ T cells from PBMCs cultured with SARS-CoV-2 spike peptides, obtained after COVID-19 vaccination. The CDR3 DNA follows: TGTGCCAGCAGCGTAGGGATATTACAAGAGACCCAGTACTTC. Its protein product is CASSVGILQETQYF. Together with reference TRBV9 and TRBJ2-5, the CDR3 gives the full variable domain: DSGVTQTPKHLITATGQRVTLRCSPRSGDLSVYWYQQSLDQGLQFLIQYYNGEERAKGNILERFSAQQFPDLHSELNLSSLELGDSALYFCASSVGILQETQYFGPGTRLLVL.